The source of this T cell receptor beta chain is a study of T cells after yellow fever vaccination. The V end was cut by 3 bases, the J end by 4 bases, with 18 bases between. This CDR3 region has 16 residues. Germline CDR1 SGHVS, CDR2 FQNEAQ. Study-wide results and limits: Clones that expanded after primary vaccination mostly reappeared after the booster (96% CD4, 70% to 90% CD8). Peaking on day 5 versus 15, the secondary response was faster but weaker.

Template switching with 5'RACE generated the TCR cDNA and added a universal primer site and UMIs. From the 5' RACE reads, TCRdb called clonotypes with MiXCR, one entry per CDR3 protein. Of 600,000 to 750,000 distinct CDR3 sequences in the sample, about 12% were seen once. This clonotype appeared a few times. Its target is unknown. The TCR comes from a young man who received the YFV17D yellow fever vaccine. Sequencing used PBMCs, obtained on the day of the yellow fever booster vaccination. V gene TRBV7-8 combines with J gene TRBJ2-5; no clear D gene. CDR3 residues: CASSFAPGQMRETQYF. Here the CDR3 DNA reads TGTGCCAGCAGCTTTGCTCCGGGCCAAATGCGAGAGACCCAGTACTTC.